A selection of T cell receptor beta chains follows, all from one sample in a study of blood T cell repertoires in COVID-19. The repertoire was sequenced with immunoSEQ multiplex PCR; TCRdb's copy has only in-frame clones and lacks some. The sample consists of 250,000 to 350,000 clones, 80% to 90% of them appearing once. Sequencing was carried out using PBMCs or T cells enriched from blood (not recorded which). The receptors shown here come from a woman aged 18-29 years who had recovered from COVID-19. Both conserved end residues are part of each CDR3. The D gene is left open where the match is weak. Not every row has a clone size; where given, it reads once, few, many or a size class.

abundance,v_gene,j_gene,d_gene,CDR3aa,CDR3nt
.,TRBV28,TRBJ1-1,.,CASSRGSSGSTEAFF,TGTGCCAGCAGTAGGGGGTCGAGTGGGTCCACTGAAGCTTTCTTT
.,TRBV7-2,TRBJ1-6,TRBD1,CASSTTGVPPSSYNSPLHF,TGTGCCAGCAGTACTACAGGGGTCCCCCCGAGCTCCTATAATTCACCCCTCCACTTT
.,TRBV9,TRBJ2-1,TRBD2,CASSQGSGGAYNEQFF,TGTGCCAGCAGCCAAGGGAGCGGGGGGGCCTACAATGAGCAGTTCTTC
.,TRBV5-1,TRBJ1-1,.,CASSLITGSNTEAFF,TGCGCCAGCAGTTTGATTACAGGGTCGAACACTGAAGCTTTCTTT
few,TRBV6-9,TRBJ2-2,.,CASSYEVASGELFF,TGTGCCAGCAGTTATGAGGTTGCCTCCGGGGAGCTGTTTTTT
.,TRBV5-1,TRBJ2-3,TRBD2,CASSGGLAGVYTDTQYF,TGCGCCAGCAGCGGAGGACTAGCGGGGGTTTACACAGATACGCAGTATTTT
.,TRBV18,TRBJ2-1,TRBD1,CASSPGQGDYNEQFF,TGTGCCAGCTCACCCGGACAGGGAGACTACAATGAGCAGTTCTTC
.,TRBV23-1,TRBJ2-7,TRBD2,CASQRSGGNSYEQYF,TGCGCCAGCCAAAGAAGCGGGGGAAACTCCTACGAGCAGTACTTC
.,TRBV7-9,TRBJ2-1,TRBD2,CASNGGGYGEQFF,TGTGCCAGCAACGGGGGAGGGTATGGTGAGCAGTTCTTC
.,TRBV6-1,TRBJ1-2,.,CASSELPRGYTF,TGTGCCAGCAGTGAACTCCCCCGTGGCTACACCTTC
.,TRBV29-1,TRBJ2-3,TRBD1,CSVVDRGPTDTQYF,TGCAGCGTTGTTGACAGGGGACCCACAGATACGCAGTATTTT
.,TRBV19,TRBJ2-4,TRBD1,CASSDPWAGGSNIQYF,TGTGCCAGTAGTGACCCCTGGGCAGGGGGTTCAAACATTCAGTACTTC
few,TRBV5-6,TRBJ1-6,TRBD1,CASSYGTGINSPLHF,TGTGCCAGCAGCTATGGGACAGGGATTAATTCACCCCTCCACTTT
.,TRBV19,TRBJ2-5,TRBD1,CASSRGQGDQETQYF,TGTGCCAGTAGTAGAGGACAGGGGGACCAAGAGACCCAGTACTTC
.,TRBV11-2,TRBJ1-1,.,CASSLLRVVEPEAFF,TGTGCCAGCAGCCTCCTTCGGGTAGTTGAACCTGAAGCTTTCTTT
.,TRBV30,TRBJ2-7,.,CAWSDTFYEQYF,TGTGCCTGGAGTGACACCTTCTACGAGCAGTACTTC
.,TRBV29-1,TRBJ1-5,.,CSVDREGQPQHF,TGCAGCGTTGACAGGGAGGGTCAGCCCCAGCATTTT
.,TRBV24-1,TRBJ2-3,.,CATSDGLSTGLADTQYF,TGTGCCACCAGTGACGGACTATCGACAGGGTTGGCAGATACGCAGTATTTT
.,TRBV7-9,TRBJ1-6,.,CASSLETVWSSPLHF,TGTGCCAGCAGCTTAGAGACAGTCTGGAGTTCACCCCTCCACTTT
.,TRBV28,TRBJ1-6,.,CASSYRDSNSPLHF,TGTGCCAGCAGCTACAGAGACAGTAATTCACCCCTCCACTTT
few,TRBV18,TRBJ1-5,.,CASSPSAGGNQPQHF,TGTGCCAGCTCACCTTCGGCAGGGGGCAATCAGCCCCAGCATTTT
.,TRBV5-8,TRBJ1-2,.,CASSFDRSANYGYTF,TGTGCCAGCAGCTTCGACAGGAGTGCTAACTATGGCTACACCTTC
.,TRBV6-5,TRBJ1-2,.,CASGKFANYGYTF,TGTGCCAGCGGCAAATTCGCTAACTATGGCTACACCTTC
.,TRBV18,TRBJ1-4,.,CASSPRRGRGDEKLFF,TGTGCCAGCTCACCGCGTAGGGGAAGAGGCGATGAAAAACTGTTTTTT
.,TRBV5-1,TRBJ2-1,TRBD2,CASTPGAGGHSYNEQFF,TGCGCCAGCACCCCGGGAGCGGGGGGCCACTCCTACAATGAGCAGTTCTTC
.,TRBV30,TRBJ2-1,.,CAWSKIPGSSYNEQFF,TGTGCCTGGAGTAAGATTCCCGGGAGCTCCTACAATGAGCAGTTCTTC
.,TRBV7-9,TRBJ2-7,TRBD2,CASSPRDYTYEQYF,TGTGCCAGCAGCCCCCGGGACTACACCTACGAGCAGTACTTC
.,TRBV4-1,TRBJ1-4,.,CASSQGRGRGTQSSLFF,TGCGCCAGCAGCCAGGGGCGGGGGCGAGGGACACAGAGTAGTCTGTTTTTT
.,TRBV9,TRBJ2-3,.,CASSVSSVRGTDTQYF,TGTGCCAGCAGCGTTAGCTCTGTCAGGGGTACAGATACGCAGTATTTT
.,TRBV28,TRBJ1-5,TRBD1,CASSSLGGAPNQPQHF,TGTGCCAGCAGTTCCCTAGGGGGCGCCCCCAATCAGCCCCAGCATTTT
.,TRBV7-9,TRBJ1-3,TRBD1,CASSLSRDRGRVSGNTIYF,TGTGCCAGCAGCTTAAGCCGGGACAGGGGAAGGGTCTCTGGAAACACCATATATTTT
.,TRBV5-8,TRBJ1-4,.,CASSFLPNSINEKLFF,TGTGCCAGCAGCTTTCTGCCCAACAGTATTAATGAAAAACTGTTTTTT
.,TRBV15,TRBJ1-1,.,CATSRDGQQNTEAFF,TGTGCCACCAGCAGAGACGGACAGCAGAACACTGAAGCTTTCTTT
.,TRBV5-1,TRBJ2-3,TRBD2,CASSSLAESGTDTQYF,TGCGCCAGCAGCTCACTAGCGGAATCAGGCACAGATACGCAGTATTTT
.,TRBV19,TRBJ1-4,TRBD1,CASSLRQGKLFF,TGTGCCAGTAGTCTCCGACAGGGCAAACTGTTTTTT
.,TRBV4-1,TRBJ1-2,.,CASSQGWQRVVYGYTF,TGCGCCAGCAGCCAGGGTTGGCAGCGGGTAGTCTATGGCTACACCTTC
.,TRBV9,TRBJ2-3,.,CASSAAGRGTDTQYF,TGTGCCAGCAGCGCGGCGGGTAGGGGCACAGATACGCAGTATTTT
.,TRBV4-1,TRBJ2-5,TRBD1,CASSQGQGVETQYF,TGCGCCAGCAGCCAAGGTCAGGGGGTAGAGACCCAGTACTTC
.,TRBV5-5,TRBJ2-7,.,CASSQMGGPSYEQYF,TGTGCCAGCAGCCAAATGGGGGGGCCCTCCTACGAGCAGTACTTC
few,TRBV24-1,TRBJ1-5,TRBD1,CATSPGQGQQQPQHF,TGTGCCACCAGCCCGGGACAGGGGCAACAACAGCCCCAGCATTTT
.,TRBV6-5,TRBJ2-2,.,CASKKERTGELFF,TGTGCCAGCAAAAAGGAGCGCACCGGGGAGCTGTTTTTT
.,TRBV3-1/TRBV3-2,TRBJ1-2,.,CASSQVRGGYTF,TGTGCCAGCAGCCAAGTGAGGGGGGGCTACACCTTC
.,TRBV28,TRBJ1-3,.,CASSLLEAGNTIYF,TGTGCCAGCAGTTTATTAGAAGCTGGAAACACCATATATTTT
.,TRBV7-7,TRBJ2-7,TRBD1,CASSPGTGHSYEQYF,TGTGCTAGCAGCCCCGGGACAGGGCACTCCTACGAGCAGTACTTC
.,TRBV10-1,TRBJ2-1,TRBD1,CASSESGQGYDEQFF,TGCGCCAGCAGTGAGTCGGGACAGGGATACGATGAGCAGTTCTTC
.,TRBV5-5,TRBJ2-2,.,CASSLGRVNGELFF,TGTGCCAGCAGCTTGGGGAGGGTAAACGGGGAGCTGTTTTTT
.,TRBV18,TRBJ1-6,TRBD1,CASSPLETGTNSPLHF,TGTGCCAGCTCACCTCTTGAGACAGGGACCAATTCACCCCTCCACTTT
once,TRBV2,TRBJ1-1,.,CASSDGAVRTEAFF,TGTGCCAGCAGTGATGGAGCGGTGAGGACTGAAGCTTTCTTT
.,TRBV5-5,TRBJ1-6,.,CASSFGVSYNSPLHF,TGTGCCAGCAGCTTCGGGGTCTCCTATAATTCACCCCTCCACTTT
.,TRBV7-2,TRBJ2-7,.,CASSLAPTSSYEQYF,TGTGCCAGCAGCTTAGCGCCCACAAGCTCCTACGAGCAGTACTTC
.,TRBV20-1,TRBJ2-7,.,CSASGQTYEQYF,TGCAGTGCTAGTGGCCAGACCTACGAGCAGTACTTC
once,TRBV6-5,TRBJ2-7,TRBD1,CASSSWTGVIEQYF,TGTGCCAGCAGTTCGTGGACAGGAGTGATCGAGCAGTACTTC
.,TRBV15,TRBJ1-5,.,CATSRDTQGSQPQHF,TGTGCCACCAGCAGAGATACGCAGGGGAGTCAGCCCCAGCATTTT
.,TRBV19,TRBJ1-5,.,CASSIEGGEGNQPQHF,TGTGCCAGTAGTATAGAGGGAGGGGAGGGCAATCAGCCCCAGCATTTT
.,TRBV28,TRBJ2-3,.,CASSSLGTGEDTQYF,TGTGCCAGCAGTTCCCTGGGTACCGGGGAAGATACGCAGTATTTT
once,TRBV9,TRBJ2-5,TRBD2,CASSPFAGGAGETQYF,TGTGCCAGCAGTCCCTTTGCGGGGGGGGCTGGAGAGACCCAGTACTTC
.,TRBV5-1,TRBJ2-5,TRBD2,CASSSGLAGGPIETQYF,TGCGCCAGCAGCTCCGGACTAGCGGGGGGGCCCATCGAGACCCAGTACTTC
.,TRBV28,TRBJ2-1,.,CASSLPRSRRGGYNEQFF,TGTGCCAGCAGTTTACCCCGTAGCAGGAGGGGAGGCTACAATGAGCAGTTCTTC
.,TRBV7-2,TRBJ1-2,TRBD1,CASSPGQGAYGYTF,TGTGCCAGCAGCCCAGGACAGGGGGCTTATGGCTACACCTTC
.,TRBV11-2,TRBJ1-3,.,CASSASPLAVTGNTIYF,TGTGCCAGCAGCGCTTCCCCCCTTGCGGTAACTGGAAACACCATATATTTT